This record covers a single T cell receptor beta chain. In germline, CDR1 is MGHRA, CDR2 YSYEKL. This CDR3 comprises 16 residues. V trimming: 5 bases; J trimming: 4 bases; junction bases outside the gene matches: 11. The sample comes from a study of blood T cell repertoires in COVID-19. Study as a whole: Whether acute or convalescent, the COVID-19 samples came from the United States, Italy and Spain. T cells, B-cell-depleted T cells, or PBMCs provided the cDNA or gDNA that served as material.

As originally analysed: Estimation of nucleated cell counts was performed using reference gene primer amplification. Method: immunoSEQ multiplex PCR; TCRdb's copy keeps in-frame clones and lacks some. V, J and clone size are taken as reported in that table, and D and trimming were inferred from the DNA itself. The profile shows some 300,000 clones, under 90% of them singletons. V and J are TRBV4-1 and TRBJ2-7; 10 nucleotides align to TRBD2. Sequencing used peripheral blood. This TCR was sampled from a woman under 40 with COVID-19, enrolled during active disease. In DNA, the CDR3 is TGCGCCAGCAGCATAGACCGTAGCGGGGGGAAATACGAGCAGTACTTC. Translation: CASSIDRSGGKYEQYF.